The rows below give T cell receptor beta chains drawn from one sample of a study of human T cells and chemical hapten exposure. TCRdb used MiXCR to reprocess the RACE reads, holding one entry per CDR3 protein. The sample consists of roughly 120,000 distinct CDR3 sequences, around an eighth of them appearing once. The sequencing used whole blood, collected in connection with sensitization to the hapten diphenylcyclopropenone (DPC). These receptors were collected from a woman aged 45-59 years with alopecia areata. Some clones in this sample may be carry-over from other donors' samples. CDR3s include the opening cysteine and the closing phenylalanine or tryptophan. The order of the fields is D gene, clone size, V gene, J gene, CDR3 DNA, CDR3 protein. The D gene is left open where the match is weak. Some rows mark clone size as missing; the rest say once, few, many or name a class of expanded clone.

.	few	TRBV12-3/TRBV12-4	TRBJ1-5	TGTGCCAGCAGTCCGGGACATACTAGCAATCAGCCCCAGCATTTT	CASSPGHTSNQPQHF
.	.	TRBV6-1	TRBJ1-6	TGTGCCAGCTCGCAGGGGTTGAATTCACCCCTCCACTTT	CASSQGLNSPLHF
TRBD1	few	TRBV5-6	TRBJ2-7	TGTGCCAGCAGCATCCGGGACAGGTCCTACGAGCAGTACTTC	CASSIRDRSYEQYF
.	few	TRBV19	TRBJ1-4	TGTGCCAGTAGTTCGGGGCGGGGAGGTGAAAAACTGTTTTTT	CASSSGRGGEKLFF
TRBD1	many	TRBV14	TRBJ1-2	TGTGCCAGCAGCCGAGCAACAGGGGCGGGTGGCTACACCTTC	CASSRATGAGGYTF
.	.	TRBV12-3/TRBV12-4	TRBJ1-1	TGTGCCAGCAGTTTTACGGGGGCCACTGAAGCTTTCTTT	CASSFTGATEAFF
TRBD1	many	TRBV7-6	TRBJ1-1	TGTGCCAGCAGACCTACAGGGGGCGGTAGCACTGAAGCTTTCTTT	CASRPTGGGSTEAFF
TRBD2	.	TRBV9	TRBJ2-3	TGTGCCAGCAGCCTCACCGGGACTAGGGTAGATACGCAGTATTTT	CASSLTGTRVDTQYF
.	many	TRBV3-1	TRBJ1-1	TGTGCCAGCAGCCCCCGGCCGGGATTGAACACTGAAGCTTTCTTT	CASSPRPGLNTEAFF
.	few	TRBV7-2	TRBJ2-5	TGTGCCAGCAGCCCTGGAGGGGGCCAAGAGACCCAGTACTTC	CASSPGGGQETQYF
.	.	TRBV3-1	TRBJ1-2	TGTGCCAGCAGCCAAGGCTTAGGGTCCTATGGCTACACCTTC	CASSQGLGSYGYTF
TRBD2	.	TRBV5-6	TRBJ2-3	TGTGCCAGCAGCTTTCTGGCGGGGGTAGTAGGCACAGATACGCAGTATTTT	CASSFLAGVVGTDTQYF
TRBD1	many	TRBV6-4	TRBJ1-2	TGTGCCAGCAGCACAGGGGGCACGGCTTACTATGGCTACACCTTC	CASSTGGTAYYGYTF
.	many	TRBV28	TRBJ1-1	TGTGCCAGCAGACGATCTGGCTTTGCCTTGAACACTGAAGCTTTCTTT	CASRRSGFALNTEAFF
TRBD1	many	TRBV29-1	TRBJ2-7	TGCAGCGTTGAGTGGGGACAGGGGAGCGAGCAGTACTTC	CSVEWGQGSEQYF
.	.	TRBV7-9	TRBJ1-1	TGTGCCAGCAGCTCCCCCAGGGACATGAACACTGAAGCTTTCTTT	CASSSPRDMNTEAFF
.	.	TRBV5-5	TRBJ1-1	TGTGCCAGCAGCTTGGTAGTGAGCACTGAAGCTTTCTTT	CASSLVVSTEAFF
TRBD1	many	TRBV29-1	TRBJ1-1	TGCAGCGCCGACAGGGGCCCTGAAGCTTTCTTT	CSADRGPEAFF
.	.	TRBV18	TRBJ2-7	TGTGCCAGCTCACTGGACCAATATAGGTACTTC	CASSLDQYRYF
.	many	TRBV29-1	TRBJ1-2	TGCAGCGTTGGGGCCGACCTTAACTATGGCTACACCTTC	CSVGADLNYGYTF
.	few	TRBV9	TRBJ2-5	TGTGCCAGCAGCCTCACAGATACAGCGGACCCGTACCAAGAGACCCAGTACTTC	CASSLTDTADPYQETQYF
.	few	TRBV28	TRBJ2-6	TGTGCCAGCAGTAAAGACAGTGGATATGGGGCCAACGTCCTGACTTTC	CASSKDSGYGANVLTF
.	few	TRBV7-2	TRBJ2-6	TGTGCCAGCAGCCCTCAACTAGCCGGCGGGGCCAACGTCCTGACTTTC	CASSPQLAGGANVLTF
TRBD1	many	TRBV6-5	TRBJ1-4	TGTGCCAGCAGGCGACAGGGGACCGCAACTAATGAAAAACTGTTTTTT	CASRRQGTATNEKLFF
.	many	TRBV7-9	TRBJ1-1	TGTGCCAGCAGCTTACGGTCAGACACTGAAGCTTTCTTT	CASSLRSDTEAFF
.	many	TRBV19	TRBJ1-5	TGTGCCAGTAGTATCAACAGCCAAGACATTCAGCCCCAGCATTTT	CASSINSQDIQPQHF
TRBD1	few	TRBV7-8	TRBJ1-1	TGTGCCAGCAGCTTTAGAGGGACAGTGAACACTGAAGCTTTCTTT	CASSFRGTVNTEAFF
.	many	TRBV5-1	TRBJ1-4	TGCGCCAGCAGCTTGGAGACAGGAGGGAAACTGTTTTTT	CASSLETGGKLFF
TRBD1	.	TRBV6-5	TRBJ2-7	TGTGCCAGTCAAGACAGGGGGTGGTTCGAGCAGTACTTC	CASQDRGWFEQYF
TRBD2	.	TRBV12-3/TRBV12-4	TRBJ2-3	TGTGCCAGTCGACTAGCGGGGGGGCGTACAGATACGCAGTATTTT	CASRLAGGRTDTQYF
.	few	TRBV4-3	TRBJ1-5	TGCGCCAGCAGCCAAGATTATACATTTGGACAGCCCCAGCATTTT	CASSQDYTFGQPQHF
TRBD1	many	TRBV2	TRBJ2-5	TGTGCCAGCAGTAGACTCGCACGGCAGGGGGACGAGACCCAGTACTTC	CASSRLARQGDETQYF
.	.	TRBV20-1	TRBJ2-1	TGCAGTGCTAGCTTGCCGGGAAAGGGCAATGAGCAGTTCTTC	CSASLPGKGNEQFF
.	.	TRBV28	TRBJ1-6	TGTGCCAGCAGTTCGGAAGGGGGGGGATCCTATAATTCACCCCTCCACTTT	CASSSEGGGSYNSPLHF
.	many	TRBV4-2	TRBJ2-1	TGTGCCAGCAGCCAAGGGGCGAACTGGGCCGATAATGAGCAGTTCTTC	CASSQGANWADNEQFF
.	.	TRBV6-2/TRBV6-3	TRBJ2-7	TGTGCCAGCAGTTACTACAGGGCCTACGAGCAGTACTTC	CASSYYRAYEQYF
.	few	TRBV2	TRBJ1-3	TGTGCCAGCCTTCAGGACAGTGGAAACACCATATATTTT	CASLQDSGNTIYF
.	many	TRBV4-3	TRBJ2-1	TGCGCCAGCAGCCAAGATAACGGCGGGGTGGGTAGCAATGAGCAGTTCTTC	CASSQDNGGVGSNEQFF
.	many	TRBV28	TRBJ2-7	TGTGCCAGCAGTTTAGACGCAGCCTACGAGCAGTACTTC	CASSLDAAYEQYF
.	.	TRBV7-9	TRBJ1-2	TGTGCCAGCAGCCGTCTCGAGAGAGGCCACACCTTC	CASSRLERGHTF
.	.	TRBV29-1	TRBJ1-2	TGCAGCGTAGTCGACGGGGACTATGGCTACACCTTC	CSVVDGDYGYTF
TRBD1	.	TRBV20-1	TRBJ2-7	TGCAGTGCTAGAGCCCCGGGACAGAGCTACGAGCAGTACTTC	CSARAPGQSYEQYF
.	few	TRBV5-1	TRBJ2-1	TGCGCCAGCAGCTTGCTGGAGGCCGGCTACAATGAGCAGTTCTTC	CASSLLEAGYNEQFF
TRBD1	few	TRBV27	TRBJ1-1	TGTGCCAGCAGGTGGACAGGGGGCGTAAACACTGAAGCTTTCTTT	CASRWTGGVNTEAFF
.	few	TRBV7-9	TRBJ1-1	TGTGCCAGCAGCTTTATAGGGAACACTGAAGCTTTCTTT	CASSFIGNTEAFF